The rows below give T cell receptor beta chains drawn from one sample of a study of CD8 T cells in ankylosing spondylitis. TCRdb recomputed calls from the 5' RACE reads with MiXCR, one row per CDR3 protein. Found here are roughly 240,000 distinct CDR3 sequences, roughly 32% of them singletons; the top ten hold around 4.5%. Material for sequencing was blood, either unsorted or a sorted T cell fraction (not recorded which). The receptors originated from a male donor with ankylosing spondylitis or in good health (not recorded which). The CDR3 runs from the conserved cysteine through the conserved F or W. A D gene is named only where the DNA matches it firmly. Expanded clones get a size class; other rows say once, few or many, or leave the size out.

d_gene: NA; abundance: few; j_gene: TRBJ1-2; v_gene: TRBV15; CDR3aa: CATSREKGIYGYTF; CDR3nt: TGTGCCACCAGCAGAGAGAAAGGAATCTATGGCTACACCTTC
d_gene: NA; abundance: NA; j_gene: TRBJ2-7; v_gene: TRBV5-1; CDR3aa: CASSFGSGVVYEQYF; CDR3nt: TGCGCCAGCAGCTTTGGGTCGGGGGTTGTCTACGAGCAGTACTTC
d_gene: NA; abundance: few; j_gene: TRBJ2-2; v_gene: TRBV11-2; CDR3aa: CASSSRIRDWGPTGELFF; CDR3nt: TGTGCCAGCAGCTCACGTATCCGGGACTGGGGTCCCACCGGGGAGCTGTTTTTT
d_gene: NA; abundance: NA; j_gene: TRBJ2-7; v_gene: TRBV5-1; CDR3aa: CASSLAYRTEQYF; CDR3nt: TGCGCCAGCAGCTTGGCCTACAGAACCGAGCAGTACTTC
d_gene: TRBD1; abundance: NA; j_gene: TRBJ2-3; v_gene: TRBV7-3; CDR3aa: CASSWTGGTSTDTQYF; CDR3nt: TGTGCCAGCAGCTGGACAGGGGGCACTAGCACAGATACGCAGTATTTT
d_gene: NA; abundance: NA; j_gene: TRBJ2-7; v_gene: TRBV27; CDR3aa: CASQRGRAYEQYF; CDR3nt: TGTGCCAGCCAGAGGGGCAGGGCCTACGAGCAGTACTTC
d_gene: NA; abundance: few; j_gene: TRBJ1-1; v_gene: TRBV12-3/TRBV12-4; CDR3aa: CASSLVQGYTEAFF; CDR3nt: TGTGCCAGCAGTTTAGTTCAGGGGTACACTGAAGCTTTCTTT
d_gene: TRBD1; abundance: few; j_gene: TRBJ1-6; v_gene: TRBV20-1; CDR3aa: CSAREWDRGDNSPLHF; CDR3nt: TGCAGTGCTAGAGAGTGGGACAGGGGGGATAATTCACCCCTCCACTTT
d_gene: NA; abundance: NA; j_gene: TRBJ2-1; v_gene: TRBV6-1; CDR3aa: CASSVAVRREQFF; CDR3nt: TGTGCCAGCAGTGTAGCGGTGAGGAGGGAGCAGTTCTTC
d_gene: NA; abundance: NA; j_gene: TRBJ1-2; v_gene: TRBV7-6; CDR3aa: CASSLDRTNYGYTF; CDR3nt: TGTGCCAGCAGCTTAGACCGAACTAACTATGGCTACACCTTC
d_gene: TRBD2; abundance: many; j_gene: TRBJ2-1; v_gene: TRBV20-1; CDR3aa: CSASRGGGANEQFF; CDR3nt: TGCAGTGCCTCGCGGGGCGGGGGGGCCAATGAGCAGTTCTTC
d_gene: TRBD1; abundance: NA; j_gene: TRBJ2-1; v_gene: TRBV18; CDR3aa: CASAGQGRTYNEQFF; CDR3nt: TGTGCCAGCGCCGGACAGGGGAGGACCTACAATGAGCAGTTCTTC
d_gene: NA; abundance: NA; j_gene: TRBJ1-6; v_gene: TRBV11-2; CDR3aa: CASSFGRFRESPLHF; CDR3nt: TGTGCCAGCAGCTTTGGTCGGTTCCGGGAGTCACCCCTCCACTTT
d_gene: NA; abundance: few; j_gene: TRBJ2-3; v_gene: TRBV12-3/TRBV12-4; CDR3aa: CASTPNSDTQYF; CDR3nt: TGTGCCAGCACCCCCAATTCAGATACGCAGTATTTT
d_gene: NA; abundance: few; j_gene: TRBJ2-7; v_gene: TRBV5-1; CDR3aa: CASSLTDTYEQYF; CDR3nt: TGCGCCAGCAGCTTAACGGATACCTACGAGCAGTACTTC
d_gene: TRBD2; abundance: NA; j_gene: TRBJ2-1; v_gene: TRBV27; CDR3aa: CASSLGSAGGYNEQFF; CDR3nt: TGTGCCAGCAGTTTGGGGAGTGCGGGGGGATACAATGAGCAGTTCTTC
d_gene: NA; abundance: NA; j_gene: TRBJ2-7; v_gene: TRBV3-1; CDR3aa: CASSQAGLISYEQYF; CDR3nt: TGTGCCAGCAGCCAAGCAGGCCTGATATCCTACGAGCAGTACTTC
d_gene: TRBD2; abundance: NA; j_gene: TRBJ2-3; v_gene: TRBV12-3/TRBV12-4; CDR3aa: CASSGLAGVGDTQYF; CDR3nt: TGTGCCAGCAGCGGACTAGCGGGGGTGGGAGATACGCAGTATTTT
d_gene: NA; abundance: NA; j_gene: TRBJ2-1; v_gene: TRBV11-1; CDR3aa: CASSLESSGARWANEQFF; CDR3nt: TGTGCCAGCAGCTTAGAGTCGTCAGGCGCACGTTGGGCAAATGAGCAGTTCTTC
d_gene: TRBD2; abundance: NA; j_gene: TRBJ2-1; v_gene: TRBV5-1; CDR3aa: CASTGGLAGFDEQFF; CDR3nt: TGCGCCAGCACGGGGGGACTAGCGGGGTTCGATGAGCAGTTCTTC
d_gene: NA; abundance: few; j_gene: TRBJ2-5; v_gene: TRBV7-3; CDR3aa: CASSPDPLEETQYF; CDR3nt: TGTGCCAGCAGCCCCGACCCGTTAGAAGAGACCCAGTACTTC
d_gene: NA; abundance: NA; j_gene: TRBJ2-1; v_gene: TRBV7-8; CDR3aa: CASSFGFGGRDEQFF; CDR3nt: TGTGCCAGCAGCTTCGGATTTGGGGGCCGCGATGAGCAGTTCTTC
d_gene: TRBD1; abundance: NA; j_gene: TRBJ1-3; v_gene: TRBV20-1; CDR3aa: CSADEQGVWGNTIYF; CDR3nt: TGCAGTGCGGATGAACAGGGGGTTTGGGGGAACACCATATATTTT
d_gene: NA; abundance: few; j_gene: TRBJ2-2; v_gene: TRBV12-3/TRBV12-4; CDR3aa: CASSLTVDGELFF; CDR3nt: TGTGCCAGCAGTTTGACAGTTGACGGGGAGCTGTTTTTT
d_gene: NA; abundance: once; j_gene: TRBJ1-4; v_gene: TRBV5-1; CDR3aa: CASSLALRGEKLFF; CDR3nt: TGCGCCAGCAGCTTGGCCTTGCGGGGTGAAAAACTGTTTTTT
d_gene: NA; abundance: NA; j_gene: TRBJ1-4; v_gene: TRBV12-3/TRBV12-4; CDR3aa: CASSLGGSRELFF; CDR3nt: TGTGCCAGCAGTTTAGGGGGATCAAGGGAACTGTTTTTT
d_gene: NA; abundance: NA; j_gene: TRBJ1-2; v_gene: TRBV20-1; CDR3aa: CSARDGGEYGYTF; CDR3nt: TGCAGTGCTAGAGATGGGGGGGAGTATGGCTACACCTTC
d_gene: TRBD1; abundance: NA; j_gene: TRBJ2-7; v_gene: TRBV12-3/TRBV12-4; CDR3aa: CASSPGQGTLSEQYF; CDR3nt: TGTGCCAGCAGCCCGGGACAGGGTACTCTGTCCGAGCAGTACTTC
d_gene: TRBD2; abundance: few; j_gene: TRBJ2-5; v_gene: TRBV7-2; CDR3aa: CASSFLAGGQETQYF; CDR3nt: TGTGCCAGCAGCTTTCTAGCGGGGGGACAGGAGACCCAGTACTTC
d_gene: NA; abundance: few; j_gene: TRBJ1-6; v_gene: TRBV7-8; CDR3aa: CASSLAGSGANSPLHF; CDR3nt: TGTGCCAGCAGCTTAGCGGGGTCAGGGGCTAATTCACCCCTCCACTTT
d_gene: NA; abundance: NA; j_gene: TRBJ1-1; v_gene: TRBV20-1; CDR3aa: CSATGTVNTEAFF; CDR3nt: TGCAGTGCTACCGGGACGGTGAACACTGAAGCTTTCTTT
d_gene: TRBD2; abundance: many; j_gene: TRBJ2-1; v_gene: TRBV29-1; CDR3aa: CSVRGGSYNEQFF; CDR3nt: TGCAGCGTTCGGGGGGGCTCCTACAATGAGCAGTTCTTC
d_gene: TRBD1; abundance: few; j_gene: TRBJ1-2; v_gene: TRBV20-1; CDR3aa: CSEPTGTYGYTF; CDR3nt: TGCAGTGAGCCGACAGGGACGTATGGCTACACCTTC
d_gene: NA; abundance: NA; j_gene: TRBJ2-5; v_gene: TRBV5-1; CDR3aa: CASSDGITEIQYF; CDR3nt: TGCGCCAGCAGCGACGGGATCACCGAGATCCAGTACTTC
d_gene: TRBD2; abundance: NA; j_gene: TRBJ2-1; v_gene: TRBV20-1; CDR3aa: CSARSGGLHEQFF; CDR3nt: TGCAGTGCTAGATCGGGGGGGCTGCATGAGCAGTTCTTC
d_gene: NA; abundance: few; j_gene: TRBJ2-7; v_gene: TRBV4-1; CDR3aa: CASSQDLPEGGYEQYF; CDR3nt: TGCGCCAGCAGCCAAGATCTCCCAGAGGGAGGTTACGAGCAGTACTTC
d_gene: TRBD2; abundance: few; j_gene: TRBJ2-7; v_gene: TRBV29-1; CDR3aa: CSASGKIGTYEQYF; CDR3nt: TGCAGCGCAAGCGGGAAGATCGGAACCTACGAGCAGTACTTC
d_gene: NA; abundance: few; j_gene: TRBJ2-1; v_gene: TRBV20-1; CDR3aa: CSARNGVYNEQFF; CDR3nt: TGCAGTGCTAGAAACGGTGTCTACAATGAGCAGTTCTTC
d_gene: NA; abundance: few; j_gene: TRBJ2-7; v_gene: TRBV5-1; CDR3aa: CASSSNAGALAYEQYF; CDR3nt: TGCGCCAGCAGCTCAAACGCGGGGGCCTTGGCCTACGAGCAGTACTTC
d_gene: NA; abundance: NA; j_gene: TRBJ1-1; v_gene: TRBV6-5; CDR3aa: CASSSSGGNTEAFF; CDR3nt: TGTGCCAGCAGTTCATCGGGGGGGAACACTGAAGCTTTCTTT
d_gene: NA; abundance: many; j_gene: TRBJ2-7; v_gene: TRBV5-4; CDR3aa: CASSLGGTYEQYF; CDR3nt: TGTGCCAGCAGTTTAGGGGGGACCTACGAGCAGTACTTC
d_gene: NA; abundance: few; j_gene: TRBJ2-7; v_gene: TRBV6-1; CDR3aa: CASKSLDFDRSSYEQYF; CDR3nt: TGTGCCAGCAAATCGCTAGACTTCGACAGGTCCTCCTACGAGCAGTACTTC
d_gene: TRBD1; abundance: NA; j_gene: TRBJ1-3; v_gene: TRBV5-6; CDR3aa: CASSLGDRGHGNTIYF; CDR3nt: TGTGCCAGCAGCTTGGGGGACAGGGGGCACGGAAACACCATATATTTT
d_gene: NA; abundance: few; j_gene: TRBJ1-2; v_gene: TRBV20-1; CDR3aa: CSARDRYLYGYTF; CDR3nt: TGCAGTGCTAGAGACCGATATTTATATGGCTACACCTTC
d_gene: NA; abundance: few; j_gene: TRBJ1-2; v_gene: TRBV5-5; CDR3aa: CASSLAAGNGYTF; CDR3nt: TGTGCCAGCAGCTTGGCCGCGGGGAATGGCTACACCTTC
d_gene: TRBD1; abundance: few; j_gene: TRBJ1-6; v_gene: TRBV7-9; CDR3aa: CASSSGQGNSPLHF; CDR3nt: TGTGCCAGCAGCTCTGGACAGGGAAATTCACCCCTCCACTTT
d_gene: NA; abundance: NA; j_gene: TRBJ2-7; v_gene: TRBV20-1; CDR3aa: CSAPGLPPYEQYF; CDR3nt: TGCAGTGCGCCCGGACTACCTCCCTACGAGCAGTACTTC
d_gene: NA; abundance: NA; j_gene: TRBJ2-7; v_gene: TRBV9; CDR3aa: CASSVGQGEQYF; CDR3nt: TGTGCCAGCAGCGTAGGGCAGGGGGAGCAGTACTTC
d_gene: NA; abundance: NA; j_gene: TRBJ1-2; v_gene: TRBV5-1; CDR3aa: CASSLSPGQTYGYTF; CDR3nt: TGCGCCAGCAGCTTGAGCCCGGGGCAGACCTATGGCTACACCTTC
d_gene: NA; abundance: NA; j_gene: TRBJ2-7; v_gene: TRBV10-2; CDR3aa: CASRTDYEQYF; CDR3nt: TGCGCCAGCAGGACCGACTACGAGCAGTACTTC
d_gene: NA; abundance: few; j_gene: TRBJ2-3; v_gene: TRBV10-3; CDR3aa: CAISEGGITQYF; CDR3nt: TGTGCCATCAGTGAAGGAGGGATTACGCAGTATTTT
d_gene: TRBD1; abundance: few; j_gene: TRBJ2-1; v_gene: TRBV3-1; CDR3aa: CASSQRGLGYNEQFF; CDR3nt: TGTGCCAGCAGCCAGAGGGGGCTTGGATACAATGAGCAGTTCTTC
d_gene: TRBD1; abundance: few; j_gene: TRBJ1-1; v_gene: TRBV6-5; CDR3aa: CASSYTSRGRTEAFF; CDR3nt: TGTGCCAGCAGTTACACATCCAGGGGGCGCACTGAAGCTTTCTTT
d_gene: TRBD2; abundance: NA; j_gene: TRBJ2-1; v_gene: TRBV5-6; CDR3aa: CASSLGPRLARQNEQFF; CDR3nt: TGTGCCAGCAGCTTGGGACCCCGACTAGCGAGGCAAAATGAGCAGTTCTTC
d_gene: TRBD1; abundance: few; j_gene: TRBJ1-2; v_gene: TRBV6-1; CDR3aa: CASSSRTGGSYGYTF; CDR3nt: TGTGCCAGCAGTAGCAGGACAGGGGGGAGCTATGGCTACACCTTC
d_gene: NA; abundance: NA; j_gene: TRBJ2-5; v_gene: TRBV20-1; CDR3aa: CSASSGGKETQYF; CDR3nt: TGCAGTGCTAGTTCCGGGGGCAAAGAGACCCAGTACTTC
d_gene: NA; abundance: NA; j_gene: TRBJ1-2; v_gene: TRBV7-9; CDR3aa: CASSIDPTVYGYTF; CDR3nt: TGTGCCAGCAGCATCGATCCGACAGTCTATGGCTACACCTTC